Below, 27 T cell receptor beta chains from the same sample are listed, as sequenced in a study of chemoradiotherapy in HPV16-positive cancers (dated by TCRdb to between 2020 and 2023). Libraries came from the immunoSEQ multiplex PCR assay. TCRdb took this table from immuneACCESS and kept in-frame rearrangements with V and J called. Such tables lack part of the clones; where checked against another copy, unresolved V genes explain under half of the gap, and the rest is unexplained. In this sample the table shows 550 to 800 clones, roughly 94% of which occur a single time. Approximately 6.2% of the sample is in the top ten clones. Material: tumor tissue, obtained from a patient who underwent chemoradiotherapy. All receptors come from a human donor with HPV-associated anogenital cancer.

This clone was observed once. The CDR3: CASSIGTRNGYTF. CDR3 DNA sequence: TGTGCCAGTAGTATAGGGACAAGGAATGGCTACACCTTC. The chain combines TRBV19 with TRBJ1-2; tentatively, D is TRBD1 (5 bases). The germline V and J ends were trimmed by 1 base and 6 bases, with 9 bases remaining between them. CDR3 size: 13 residues. The germline gives CDR1 LNHDA, CDR2 SQIVND (reference sequence).

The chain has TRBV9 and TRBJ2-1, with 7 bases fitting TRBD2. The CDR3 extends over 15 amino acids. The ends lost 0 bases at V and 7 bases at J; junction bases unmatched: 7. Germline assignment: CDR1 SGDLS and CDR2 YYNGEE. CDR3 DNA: TGTGCCAGCAGCGTAGTGGCGGGAGCTAGGAATGAGCAGTTCTTC. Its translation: CASSVVAGARNEQFF.

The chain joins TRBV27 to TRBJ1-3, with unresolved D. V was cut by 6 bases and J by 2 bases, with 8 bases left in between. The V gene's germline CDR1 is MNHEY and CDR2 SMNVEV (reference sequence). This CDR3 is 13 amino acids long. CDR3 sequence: CASRPGAGNTIYF. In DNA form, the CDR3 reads TGTGCCAGCAGGCCGGGAGCTGGAAACACCATATATTTT.

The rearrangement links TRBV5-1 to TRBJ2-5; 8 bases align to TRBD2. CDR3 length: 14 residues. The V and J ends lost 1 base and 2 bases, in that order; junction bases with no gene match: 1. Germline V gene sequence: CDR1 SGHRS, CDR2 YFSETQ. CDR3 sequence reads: CASSLSGGQETQYF. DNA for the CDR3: TGCGCCAGCAGCTTGTCGGGGGGGCAAGAGACCCAGTACTTC.

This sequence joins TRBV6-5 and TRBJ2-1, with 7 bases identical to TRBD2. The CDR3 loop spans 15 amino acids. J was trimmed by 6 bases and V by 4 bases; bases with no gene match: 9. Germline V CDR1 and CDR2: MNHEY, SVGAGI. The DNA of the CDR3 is TGTGCCAGCAGTTGGATCAGCGGGAAGTTCAATGAGCAGTTCTTC. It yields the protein CASSWISGKFNEQFF.

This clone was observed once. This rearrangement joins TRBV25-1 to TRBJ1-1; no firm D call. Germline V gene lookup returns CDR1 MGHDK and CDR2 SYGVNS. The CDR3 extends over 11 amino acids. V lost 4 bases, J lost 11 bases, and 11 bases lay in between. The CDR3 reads CASSAFWYAFF. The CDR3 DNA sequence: TGTGCCAGCAGTGCCTTTTGGTATGCTTTCTTT.

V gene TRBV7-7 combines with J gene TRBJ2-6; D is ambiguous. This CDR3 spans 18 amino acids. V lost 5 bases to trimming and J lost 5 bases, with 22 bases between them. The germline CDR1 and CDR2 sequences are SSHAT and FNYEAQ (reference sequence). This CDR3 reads CASSRAIVPQSRANVLTF. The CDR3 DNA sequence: TGTGCCAGCAGCAGAGCGATAGTGCCACAAAGTCGGGCCAACGTCCTGACTTTC.

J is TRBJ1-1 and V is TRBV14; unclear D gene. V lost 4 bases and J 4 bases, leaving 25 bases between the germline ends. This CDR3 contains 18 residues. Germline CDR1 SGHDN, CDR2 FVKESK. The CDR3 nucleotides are TGTGCCAGCAGCCCCACCGGGGTAACGGGTTTCACCTTCACTGAAGCTTTCTTT. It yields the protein CASSPTGVTGFTFTEAFF.

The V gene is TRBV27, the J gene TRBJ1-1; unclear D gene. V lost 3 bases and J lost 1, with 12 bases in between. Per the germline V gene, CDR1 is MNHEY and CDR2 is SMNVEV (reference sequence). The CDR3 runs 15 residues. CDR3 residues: CASSFSTLGNTEAFF. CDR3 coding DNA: TGTGCCAGCAGTTTCTCGACCTTGGGGAACACTGAAGCTTTCTTT.

As DNA, the CDR3 is TGTGCCAGCAGCGGCTACAAGGTGCATAATGAAAAACTGTTTTTT. Its protein is CASSGYKVHNEKLFF. The rearrangement links TRBV21-1 to TRBJ1-4. TRBV21-1 is a pseudogene. The CDR3 sequence is 15 residues long.

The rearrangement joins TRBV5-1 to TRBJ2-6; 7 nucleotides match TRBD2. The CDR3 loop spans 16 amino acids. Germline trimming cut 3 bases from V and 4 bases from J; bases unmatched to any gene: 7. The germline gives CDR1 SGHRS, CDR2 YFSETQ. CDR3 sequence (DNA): TGCGCCAGCAGCTGGGGGGGTTTAGGAGGGGCCAACGTCCTGACTTTC. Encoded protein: CASSWGGLGGANVLTF.

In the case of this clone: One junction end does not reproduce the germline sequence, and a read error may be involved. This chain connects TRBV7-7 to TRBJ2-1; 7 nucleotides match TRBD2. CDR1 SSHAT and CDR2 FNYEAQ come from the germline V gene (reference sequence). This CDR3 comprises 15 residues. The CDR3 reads CASSPVGGTNNEQFF. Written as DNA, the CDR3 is TGTGCTAGCAGCCCCGTAGGAGGGACTAACAATGAGCAGTTCTTC.

The CDR3 nucleotides are TGTGCCAGCTATCCGGGACAGGGGAACGGCAAAAACATTCAGTACTTC. Translation gives CASYPGQGNGKNIQYF. The chain employs TRBV9 and TRBJ2-4, with 10 positions matching TRBD1. The CDR3 length is 16 residues. The junction had 10 bases not matched to a gene; V was cut back by 7 bases and J by 3 bases. Looked up from germline, CDR1 is SGDLS and CDR2 is YYNGEE. The full variable domain, its missing parts supplied by reference TRBV9 and TRBJ2-4, is DSGVTQTPKHLITATGQRVTLRCSPRSGDLSVYWYQQSLDQGLQFLIQYYNGEERAKGNILERFSAQQFPDLHSELNLSSLELGDSALYFCASYPGQGNGKNIQYFGAGTRLSVL.

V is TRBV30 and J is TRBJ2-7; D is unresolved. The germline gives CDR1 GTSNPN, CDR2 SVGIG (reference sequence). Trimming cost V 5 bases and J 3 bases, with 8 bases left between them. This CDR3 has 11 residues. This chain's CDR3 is CAWDWNYEQYF. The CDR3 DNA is TGTGCCTGGGACTGGAACTACGAGCAGTACTTC. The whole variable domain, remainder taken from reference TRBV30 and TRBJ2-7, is SQTIHQWPATLVQPVGSPLSLECTVEGTSNPNLYWYRQAAGRGLQLLFYSVGIGQISSEVPQNLSASRPQDRQFILSSKKLLLSDSGFYLCAWDWNYEQYFGPGTRLTVT.

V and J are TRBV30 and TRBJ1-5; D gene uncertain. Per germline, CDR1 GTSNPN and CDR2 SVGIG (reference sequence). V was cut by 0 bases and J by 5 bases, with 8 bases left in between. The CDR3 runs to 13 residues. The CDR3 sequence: CAWSVIGHQPQHF. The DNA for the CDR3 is TGTGCCTGGAGTGTAATTGGGCATCAGCCCCAGCATTTT.

The CDR3 DNA is TGTGCCAGCAGCTGGACAGACTATTTGAACACTGAAGCTTTCTTT. Protein sequence: CASSWTDYLNTEAFF. The rearrangement links TRBV28 to TRBJ1-1, with D possibly being TRBD1 (6 bases). Trimming removed 6 bases from V and 0 bases from J, with 14 bases in between. The CDR3 runs 15 residues. CDR1 and CDR2 (germline): MDHEN, SYDVKM.

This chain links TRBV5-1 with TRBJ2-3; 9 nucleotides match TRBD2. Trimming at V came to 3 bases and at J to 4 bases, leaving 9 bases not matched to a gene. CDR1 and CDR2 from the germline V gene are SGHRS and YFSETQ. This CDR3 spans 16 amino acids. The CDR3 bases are TGCGCCAGCAGCTCCCTTGCGGGAGGGAGGGCAGATACGCAGTATTTT. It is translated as CASSSLAGGRADTQYF.

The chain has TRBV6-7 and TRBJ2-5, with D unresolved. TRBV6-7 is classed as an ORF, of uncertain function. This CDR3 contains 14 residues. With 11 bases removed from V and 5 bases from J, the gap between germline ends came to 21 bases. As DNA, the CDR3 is TGTGCCCCTTCGGCGGAAAGGGTGGGGGAGACCCAGTACTTC. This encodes CAPSAERVGETQYF.

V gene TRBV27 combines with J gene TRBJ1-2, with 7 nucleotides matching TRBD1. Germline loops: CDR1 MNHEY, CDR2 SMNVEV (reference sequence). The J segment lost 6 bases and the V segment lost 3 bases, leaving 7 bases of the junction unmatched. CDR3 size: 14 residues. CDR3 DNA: TGTGCCAGCAGTTTGACCCAGGGGGTTAATGGCTACACCTTC. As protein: CASSLTQGVNGYTF.

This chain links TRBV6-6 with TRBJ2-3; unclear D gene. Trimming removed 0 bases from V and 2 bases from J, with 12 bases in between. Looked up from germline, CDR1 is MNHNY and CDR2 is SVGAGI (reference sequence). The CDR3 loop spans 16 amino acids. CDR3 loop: CASSYSGIILTDTQYF. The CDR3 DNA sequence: TGTGCCAGCAGTTACTCGGGTATTATACTCACAGATACGCAGTATTTT.

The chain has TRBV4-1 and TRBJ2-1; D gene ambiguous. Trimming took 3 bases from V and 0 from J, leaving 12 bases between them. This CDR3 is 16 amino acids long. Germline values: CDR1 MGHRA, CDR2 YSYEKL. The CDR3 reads CASSQSYLVSYNEQFF. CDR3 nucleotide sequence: TGCGCCAGCAGCCAGTCTTACCTGGTCTCCTACAATGAGCAGTTCTTC.

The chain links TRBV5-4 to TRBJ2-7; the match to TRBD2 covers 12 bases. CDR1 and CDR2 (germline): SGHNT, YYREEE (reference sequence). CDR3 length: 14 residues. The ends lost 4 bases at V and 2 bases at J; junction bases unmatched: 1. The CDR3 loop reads CASSLAGGTYEQYF. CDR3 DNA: TGTGCCAGCAGCCTAGCGGGAGGGACCTACGAGCAGTACTTC.

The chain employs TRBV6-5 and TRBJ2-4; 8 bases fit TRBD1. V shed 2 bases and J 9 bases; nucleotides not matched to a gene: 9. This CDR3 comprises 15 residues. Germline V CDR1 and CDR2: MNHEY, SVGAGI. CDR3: CASSYVTGQERIQYF. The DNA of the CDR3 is TGTGCCAGCAGTTACGTAACGGGACAGGAACGCATTCAGTACTTC.

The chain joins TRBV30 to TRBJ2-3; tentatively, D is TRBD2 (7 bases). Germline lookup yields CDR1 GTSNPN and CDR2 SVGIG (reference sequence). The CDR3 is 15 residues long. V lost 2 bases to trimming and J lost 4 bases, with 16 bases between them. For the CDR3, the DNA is TGTGCCTGGAGTAGTCGGGGGGCGATGGCAGATACGCAGTATTTT. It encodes CAWSSRGAMADTQYF.

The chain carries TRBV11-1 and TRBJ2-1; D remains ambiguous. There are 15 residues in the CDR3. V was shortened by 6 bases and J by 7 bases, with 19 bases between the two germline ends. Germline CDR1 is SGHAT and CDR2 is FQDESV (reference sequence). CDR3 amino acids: CASRPSRNIFNEQFF. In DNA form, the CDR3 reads TGTGCCAGCAGACCATCCCGGAATATCTTTAATGAGCAGTTCTTC.

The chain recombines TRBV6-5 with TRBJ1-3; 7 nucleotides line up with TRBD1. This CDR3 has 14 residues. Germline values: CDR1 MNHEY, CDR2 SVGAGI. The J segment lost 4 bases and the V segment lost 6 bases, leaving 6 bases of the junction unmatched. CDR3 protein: CASSLTGMGNTIYF. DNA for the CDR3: TGTGCCAGCAGCTTGACAGGGATGGGAAACACCATATATTTT.

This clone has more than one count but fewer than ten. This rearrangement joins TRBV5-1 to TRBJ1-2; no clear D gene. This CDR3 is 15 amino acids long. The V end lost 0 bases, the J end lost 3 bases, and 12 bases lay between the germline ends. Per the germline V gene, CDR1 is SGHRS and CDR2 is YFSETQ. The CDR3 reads CASSLDSGSDYGYTF. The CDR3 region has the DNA TGCGCCAGCAGCTTGGATTCGGGAAGCGACTATGGCTACACCTTC.